The rows below give T cell receptor beta chains drawn from one sample of a study of identical twins. Each CDR3 protein gets one entry after TCRdb re-called the 5' RACE reads with MiXCR. The sample lists about 280,000 distinct CDR3 sequences, about 8.1% occurring once. This sample was also put to use in a study of yellow fever vaccine responses in identical twins.

Sequencing input: memory (CD45RO+) T cells sorted from blood. These receptors were taken from a young woman in good health. Both conserved end residues are part of each CDR3.

TRBV3-1	TRBJ2-5	CASPPLLIGETQYF
TRBV7-2	TRBJ1-5	CASSLVSGSNQPQHF
TRBV5-1	TRBJ2-1	CASSLRTDLSNEQFF
TRBV12-3/TRBV12-4	TRBJ2-7	CASTPGQGAGSYEQYF
TRBV6-1	TRBJ1-3	CASRPGTSGNTIYF
TRBV6-4	TRBJ2-1	CASSASSNNEQFF
TRBV6-1	TRBJ1-2	CASRPPGGSEGYTF
TRBV7-8	TRBJ1-3	CASSLSYPVSGNTIYF
TRBV3-1	TRBJ2-1	CASSQDSRLAGLNEQFF
TRBV27	TRBJ1-2	CASRPGTGGPYTF
TRBV6-1	TRBJ1-5	CASSARRTGEGQPQHF
TRBV20-1	TRBJ2-2	CSARNPGLAGSGELFF
TRBV24-1	TRBJ1-2	CATSDFTGSGYTF
TRBV29-1	TRBJ2-2	CSAGQGWELFF
TRBV20-1	TRBJ2-2	CSARSSGVGGNGELFF
TRBV7-6	TRBJ2-5	CASSLGQGGQETQYF
TRBV3-1	TRBJ1-2	CASSHGAEVRGYTF
TRBV7-9	TRBJ1-2	CASRHDRLTNYGYTF
TRBV20-1	TRBJ2-1	CSASPPDSRNEQFF
TRBV2	TRBJ1-5	CASSEEGGGQPQHF
TRBV3-1	TRBJ2-7	CASSQVSYEQYF
TRBV10-3	TRBJ2-2	CAISESTSGGTGELFF
TRBV7-9	TRBJ1-2	CASSSEDISGGYTF
TRBV7-9	TRBJ2-1	CASSLARGVGREQFF
TRBV12-3/TRBV12-4	TRBJ2-2	CASSPTPGDPGELFF
TRBV20-1	TRBJ2-5	CSARDERGGRQETQYF
TRBV4-2	TRBJ2-5	CASSPGTSGGLQETQYF
TRBV10-3	TRBJ1-2	CAIGGRPGQGAQGYTF
TRBV7-6	TRBJ2-2	CATTSGGTVAGELFF
TRBV7-2	TRBJ2-1	CASSPTQSEQFF
TRBV12-3/TRBV12-4	TRBJ1-2	CASSPSGSGYTF
TRBV6-6	TRBJ1-1	CASSYSSRTAFF
TRBV5-1	TRBJ2-6	CASSLGLTGAGANVLTF
TRBV15	TRBJ2-4	CATSRPSAVAKNIQYF
TRBV28	TRBJ1-2	CASSAKGSGYTF
TRBV15	TRBJ2-7	CATSRDLVASGIREQYF
TRBV7-3	TRBJ1-1	CASSLTQWTEAFF
TRBV20-1	TRBJ1-1	CSAKQGTEAFF
TRBV10-2	TRBJ2-1	CASRRRGGANNEQFF
TRBV5-6	TRBJ2-1	CASSLGPAGGPYEQFF
TRBV5-1	TRBJ2-5	CASATGLTYQETQYF
TRBV2	TRBJ1-4	CASSPPAGAREKLFF
TRBV7-6	TRBJ1-1	CASSSDPQNTEAFF
TRBV4-2	TRBJ2-1	CASSQDPVSSYNEQFF
TRBV4-2	TRBJ1-3	CASSQEAGRSTSPAGNTIYF
TRBV28	TRBJ1-3	CASSLDQGLSGNTIYF